These 4 T cell receptor beta chains were all obtained from the same sample, sequenced in a study of T cell repertoires in cytomegalovirus infection. TCRdb processed the reads anew with MiXCR; each CDR3 protein has one entry. The sample has approximately 320,000 distinct CDR3 sequences; over 7.5% are singletons. Sequenced material: PBMCs. All receptors come from a human donor in good health (CMV status not recorded). Some clones in this sample may be carry-over from other donors' samples.

Ten or more counts support this clonotype. The chain is built from TRBV19 and TRBJ1-5, with D perhaps TRBD1 (5 bases). Germline assignment: CDR1 LNHDA and CDR2 SQIVND (reference sequence). This CDR3 spans 15 amino acids. V lost 7 bases to trimming and J lost 4 bases, with 17 bases between them. CDR3 in DNA: TGTGCCAGTACCCTTGAGGGGCAGGTAAATCAGCCCCAGCATTTT. Encoded protein: CASTLEGQVNQPQHF.

The sample holds a few counts of this clonotype. J is TRBJ2-7 and V is TRBV29-1; 7 nucleotides line up with TRBD1. Germline V CDR1 and CDR2: SQVTM, ANQGSEA. This CDR3 is built from 15 residues. V gave up 0 bases and J gave up 2 bases; unmatched junction bases: 7. The CDR3 DNA follows: TGCAGCGTTGAAGATCCGGACAGGCCCACCTACGAGCAGTACTTC. This codes for CSVEDPDRPTYEQYF.

At least ten counts were recorded for this clonotype. The V and J genes are TRBV7-2 and TRBJ1-6; 9 nucleotides align to TRBD1. Germline V gene data show CDR1 as SGHTA and CDR2 as FQGNSA. The CDR3 loop spans 14 amino acids. The trim removed 5 bases at V and 7 bases at J, leaving 3 bases unmatched. The CDR3 loop reads CASSKQGANSPLHF. DNA of the CDR3: TGTGCCAGCAGCAAACAGGGGGCCAATTCACCCCTCCACTTT.

DNA of the CDR3: TGTGCCAGCAGCCCGGGGGGGGTGGCCACTGAAGCTTTCTTT. It yields the protein CASSPGGVATEAFF. V and J are TRBV7-2 and TRBJ1-1; D perhaps matches TRBD1 (5 bases). Germline V lookup: CDR1 SGHTA, CDR2 FQGNSA. V lost 5 bases and J lost 4, with 14 bases in between. The CDR3 sequence is 14 residues long.